This entry features one T cell receptor beta chain sequence. The sample holds many counts of this clonotype. It has no known antigen specificity. One base away there is no much larger clone; base qualities are not given. Receptor amplification or capture employed 5' RACE. Sequencing instrument: Illumina HiSeq 2500. A second PCR of roughly 7 to 11 cycles was performed with a sample-barcoded 5' primer and a J-beta primer mix. A unique molecular identifier was introduced onto each TCR beta cDNA molecule by a template-switch 5' adaptor carrying 12 random nucleotides. At least 2.5 million CDR3-containing paired-end reads were obtained from each sample. First-strand cDNA synthesis was performed from all RNA using the Mint cDNA synthesis kit, with priming by a TRBC-specific oligonucleotide. After uracil-DNA glycosylase treatment, a first 18-cycle PCR used universal primers M1SS and BC2_uni_R on all cDNA. Regarding the original processing steps: Normalization of each sample was performed by random selection of 1 million high-quality reads, each carrying a distinct molecular identifier. Reads sharing molecular identifiers were discarded rather than binned into consensus sequences. MiTCR, set to a Q25 quality threshold and the strictest error-elimination algorithm, was used for CDR3 identification, clonotype clustering and error correction. A nonparametric unseen species model with Euler transformation was used to estimate lower-bound total TCR beta diversity. The public sequencing data were trimmed at Q25 with fastp and processed into clonotypes with MiXCR by TCRdb, which kept only in-frame beta chains. Every entry covers one CDR3 protein and lists the most common genes and DNA from its rows. None of the V and J calls come from the authors' own analysis; TCRdb made them. The sample yields approximately 1.5 million distinct CDR3 sequences; around 35% were counted once. The leading ten clones occupy over 9% of the sample.

The donors were under 40 Caucasian individuals from Russia, aged roughly 6 to 95 years, who were systemically healthy. Each donor gave about 9.7 milliliters of peripheral blood, drawn into EDTA-treated Vacutainer tubes. Ficoll-Paque density-gradient centrifugation was used to isolate PBMCs, with at least 6.5 million obtained per sample. Trizol reagent was used to extract total RNA from the PBMCs, yielding at least 6 micrograms per sample. For every donor, flow cytometry on a PBMC aliquot measured the percentage of naive CD45RAhigh/CD27high T cells. V is cut by 4 bases and J by 4 bases, and the space between the germline ends is 4 bases. According to the germline V gene, CDR1 reads KGHDR and CDR2 reads SFDVKD. The CDR3 numbers 12 residues from cysteine through phenylalanine. Only the CDR3 region is kept as DNA, spanning 36 bases read in frame from base 1. The record originates from a study of blood T cells in healthy people across ages (dated by TCRdb to between 2015 and 2016). Regarding the study in general: Template switching captured roughly one uniquely barcoded TCR beta cDNA molecule per two T cells in model experiments. Using deep sequencing normalized with unique cDNA molecular identifiers, the study measured how TCR beta repertoire diversity changes with age. The donors were divided into four age groups: young (average around 16 years), middle-aged (approximately 41), aged (about 56) and long-lived (roughly 82). Donors of different ages were randomly distributed across sequencing lanes to avoid experimental bias. For two donors (one aged 18 to 30 and one aged 80 or older), the study analyzed two additional independent replicas of 1 million unique cDNA reads from the same blood draw.

Here is what the overall study found, with its caveats: Since profiling was done on bulk unsorted PBMCs, naive and antigen-experienced compartments could not be conclusively compared. As age increased, observed TCR beta diversity per million T cells dropped in a roughly linear way, and a significant reduction was already evident by age 40. There was a strong correlation between observed TCR beta diversity and the percentage of naive T cells measured by flow cytometry. Compared with the aged group, the long-lived group had more naive CD4+ T cells, fewer expanded clones and increased TCR diversity, a pattern suggesting age selection. Total diversity estimates from one million sequenced T cells were considered lower bounds and underestimates. Because the CMV infection status of the donors was unknown, age-related changes in expanded clonotypes may potentially have been confounded.

This receptor chain uses TRBV24-1 and TRBJ2-1; the D gene cannot be named for sure. The sequence was obtained from a woman under 40 in good health. Sequenced sample: blood. At the DNA level, the sequence is TGTGCCACCAGTGACCCATACAATGAGCAGTTCTTC. Its amino acids are CATSDPYNEQFF.